This T cell receptor beta chain is drawn from a study of shared clonotypes between healthy human individuals. Sequencing used immunoSEQ multiplex PCR; TCRdb keeps in-frame clones, though not all of them. The profile shows around 370,000 clones, about 96% of them singletons. Germline lookup yields CDR1 SGHTA and CDR2 FQGNSA. V gave up 0 bases and J gave up 3 bases, with 12 bases separating them. This CDR3 contains 15 residues. Specimen: memory CD8+ T cells sorted from blood. The subset was: CD45RO+ cells pooled with CCR7-negative TemRA cells. The clonotype was recovered from a man aged 30 to 45 in good health. The rearrangement uses TRBV7-2 and TRBJ2-7; the D gene could be TRBD1 or TRBD2 (5 bases each). The CDR3 here is CASSLAGTILYEQYF. CDR3 DNA: TGTGCCAGCAGCTTAGCCGGGACGATCCTCTACGAGCAGTACTTC.